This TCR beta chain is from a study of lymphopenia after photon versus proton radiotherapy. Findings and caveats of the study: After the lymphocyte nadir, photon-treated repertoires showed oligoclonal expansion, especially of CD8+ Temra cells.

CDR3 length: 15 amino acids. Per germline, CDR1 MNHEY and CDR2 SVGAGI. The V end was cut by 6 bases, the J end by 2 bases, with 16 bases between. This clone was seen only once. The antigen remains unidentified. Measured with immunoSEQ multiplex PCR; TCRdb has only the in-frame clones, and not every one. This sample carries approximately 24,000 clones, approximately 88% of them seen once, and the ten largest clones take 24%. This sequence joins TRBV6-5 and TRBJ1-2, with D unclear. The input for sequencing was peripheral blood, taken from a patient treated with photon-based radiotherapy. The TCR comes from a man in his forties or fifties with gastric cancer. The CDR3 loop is CASSPRAGENYGYTF. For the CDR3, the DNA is TGTGCCAGCAGCCCCCGAGCCGGGGAAAACTATGGCTACACCTTC.